This T cell receptor beta chain was sequenced for a study of siplizumab effects on memory and regulatory T cells. Whole-study results and caveats: Researchers did not confirm the suppressive function of proliferating Tregs from siplizumab cultures. An assignable phenotype, naive or memory, was missing from roughly 86-96% of proliferating CD4+ or CD8+ clones. Alloreactive sequences traceable to unstimulated CD4+ memory cells were significantly reduced by siplizumab.

To note about this clone: Its antigen remains unknown.

Some clones are missing from TCRdb's copy, which holds only in-frame ones; the method was immunoSEQ multiplex PCR. This sample has tens of thousands of clones, with under 95% found just once. Trimming removed 1 base at V and 3 bases at J, with 12 bases between. Germline V CDR1 and CDR2: LGHNT, FRNRAP. The CDR3 length is 16 residues. Sequenced material: CD8+ T cells sorted from blood. The chain uses TRBV12-5 and TRBJ1-4, with a weak D call TRBD1 (6 bases). This receptor was obtained from a human donor in good health. Written as DNA, the CDR3 is TGTGCTAGTGGTTTGGCTCAGGGGAGCCCTAATGAAAAACTGTTTTTT. Residues: CASGLAQGSPNEKLFF. Full variable domain (missing parts from reference TRBV12-5 and TRBJ1-4): DARVTQTPRHKVTEMGQEVTMRCQPILGHNTVFWYRQTMMQGLELLAYFRNRAPLDDSGMPKDRFSAEMPDATLATLKIQPSEPRDSAVYFCASGLAQGSPNEKLFFGSGTQLSVL.